The T cell receptor (beta chain) described here comes from a study of OX40 agonist ivuxolimab in advanced cancers. Background on the study: An agonistic human IgG2 monoclonal antibody against OX40 (CD134) was given. Those enrolled were 80% to 85% male, with a mean age of around 58 years and ages from roughly 20 to 85.

V gave up 3 bases and J gave up 0 bases, with 4 bases separating them. The CDR3 extends over 12 amino acids. Germline assignment: CDR1 SGDLS and CDR2 YYNGEE. Only in-frame clones appear in the TCRdb table, and some are missing; sequencing was by immunoSEQ multiplex PCR. The table has fewer than 30,000 clones, 83% seen once. Autoimmune disease history or systemic immunosuppression led to patients being barred. The clonotype comes from an adult with an advanced solid tumor such as melanoma, head and neck, liver or kidney cancer. The chain joins TRBV9 to TRBJ2-7; D is undetermined. Sequenced material: CD4+ or CD8+ T cells sorted from blood, taken in a trial of the OX40 agonist ivuxolimab. CDR3 in amino acids: CASSANSYEQYF. As DNA, the CDR3 is TGTGCCAGCAGCGCGAACTCCTACGAGCAGTACTTC.